This is a list of T cell receptor beta chains from one sample in a study of CD8 T cells in Susac syndrome. From the immunoSEQ multiplex PCR reads, TCRdb called clonotypes with MiXCR, one entry per CDR3 protein. The repertoire holds roughly 130,000 distinct CDR3 sequences, with 85% to 95% as singletons. Source material: CD4+ T cells from PBMCs. The source is a human donor with multiple sclerosis. Both conserved end residues are part of each CDR3. Each record gives: V gene, D gene, J gene, clone size, CDR3 DNA, CDR3 protein. The D gene is left open where the match is weak. The size of a clone is reported for some rows only, either as once, few or many, or as a class for expanded clones.

TRBV4-2	TRBD2	TRBJ2-1	.	TGTGCCAGCAGCCCAAGACTAGCGGGGAAGAATGAGCAGTTCTTC	CASSPRLAGKNEQFF
TRBV12-3/TRBV12-4	.	TRBJ2-7	.	TGTGCCAGCACCTTGGGGACCTTATCCGAGCAGTACTTC	CASTLGTLSEQYF
TRBV5-1	TRBD1	TRBJ2-7	.	TGCGCCAGCAGCTTGGACAGGGGGTCGCGGGAGCAGTACTTC	CASSLDRGSREQYF
TRBV5-8	TRBD2	TRBJ2-3	.	TGTGCCAGCAGCTTCGGATTAGCGGGATCCCCCACAGATACGCAGTATTTT	CASSFGLAGSPTDTQYF
TRBV4-1	.	TRBJ2-5	.	TGCGCCAGCAGCCAAGCCAGTCAAGAGACCCAGTACTTC	CASSQASQETQYF
TRBV3-1	.	TRBJ1-5	.	TGTGCCAGCAGCCGGGCCAATCAGCCCCAGCATTTT	CASSRANQPQHF
TRBV20-1	.	TRBJ2-5	once	TGCAGTGCTAGAAAGGACCCCGGGCGGGAGACCCAGTACTTC	CSARKDPGRETQYF
TRBV19	.	TRBJ1-2	.	TGTGCCAGTAGTATTGCAGGGGATGCTAACTATGGCTACACCTTC	CASSIAGDANYGYTF
TRBV5-1	TRBD1	TRBJ2-1	.	TGCGCCAGCAGCCGGGAACAGGGGGTCAGTGAGCAGTTCTTC	CASSREQGVSEQFF
TRBV20-1	TRBD2	TRBJ2-3	.	TGCAGTGCTCCCAACACGGGGGGACCCAACCGTCATACGCAGTATTTT	CSAPNTGGPNRHTQYF
TRBV30	.	TRBJ1-1	.	TGTGCCGGTCAAGGAGCTTTCTTT	CAGQGAFF
TRBV20-1	TRBD2	TRBJ2-5	.	TGCAGTGCTAGGTTGCTAGCGGGCCCACTTCAAGAGACCCAGTACTTC	CSARLLAGPLQETQYF
TRBV5-1	.	TRBJ2-7	.	TGCGCCAGCAGCACGGGACTCGCAACCTACGAGCAGTACTTC	CASSTGLATYEQYF
TRBV28	.	TRBJ1-2	.	TGTGCCAGCAGTCCCCACATAGGTGGCTACACCTTC	CASSPHIGGYTF
TRBV3-1	.	TRBJ2-7	.	TGTGCCAGCAGCCAACTGACAGGGAGGAGGGACGAGCAGTACTTC	CASSQLTGRRDEQYF
TRBV20-1	TRBD2	TRBJ2-1	.	TGCAGTGCCAACGCCCTTCTAGCGGGCCTCAATGAGCAGTTCTTC	CSANALLAGLNEQFF
TRBV4-3	.	TRBJ1-2	.	TGCGCCAGCAGCCAAGCTGGGGCAGGGCTTAACTATGGCTACACCTTC	CASSQAGAGLNYGYTF
TRBV30	.	TRBJ1-1	.	TGTGCCTGGAGTGGGGGTGGGACTGAAGCTTTCTTT	CAWSGGGTEAFF
TRBV29-1	.	TRBJ2-2	.	TGCAGCGTTTTTATAACCGGGGAGCTGTTTTTT	CSVFITGELFF
TRBV7-2	TRBD2	TRBJ2-5	.	TGTGCCAGCAGCTTGTCCGGGACTAGCAAGATAGAGACCCAGTACTTC	CASSLSGTSKIETQYF
TRBV3-1	TRBD2	TRBJ2-7	.	TGTGCCAGCAGGCCCGGGGGGGCGTACTACGAGCAGTACTTC	CASRPGGAYYEQYF
TRBV20-1	TRBD1	TRBJ2-5	.	TGCAATGAGAACGGGACAGACCAAGAGACCCAGTACTTC	CNENGTDQETQYF
TRBV6-2/TRBV6-3	TRBD2	TRBJ2-7	.	TGTGCCAGCAGACCTAGCGGGGGCCGTTACGAGCAGTACTTC	CASRPSGGRYEQYF
TRBV28	TRBD1	TRBJ2-2	.	TGTGCCGCCCGGACAGGGAGGACCGGGGAGCTGTTTTTT	CAARTGRTGELFF
TRBV12-3/TRBV12-4	.	TRBJ1-1	.	TGTGCCAGCAGGGAAGGACAGACTAACACTGAAGCTTTCTTT	CASREGQTNTEAFF
TRBV28	.	TRBJ2-7	.	TGTGCCAGCACCCCAGCACAGGTTTTCCACGAGCAGTACTTC	CASTPAQVFHEQYF